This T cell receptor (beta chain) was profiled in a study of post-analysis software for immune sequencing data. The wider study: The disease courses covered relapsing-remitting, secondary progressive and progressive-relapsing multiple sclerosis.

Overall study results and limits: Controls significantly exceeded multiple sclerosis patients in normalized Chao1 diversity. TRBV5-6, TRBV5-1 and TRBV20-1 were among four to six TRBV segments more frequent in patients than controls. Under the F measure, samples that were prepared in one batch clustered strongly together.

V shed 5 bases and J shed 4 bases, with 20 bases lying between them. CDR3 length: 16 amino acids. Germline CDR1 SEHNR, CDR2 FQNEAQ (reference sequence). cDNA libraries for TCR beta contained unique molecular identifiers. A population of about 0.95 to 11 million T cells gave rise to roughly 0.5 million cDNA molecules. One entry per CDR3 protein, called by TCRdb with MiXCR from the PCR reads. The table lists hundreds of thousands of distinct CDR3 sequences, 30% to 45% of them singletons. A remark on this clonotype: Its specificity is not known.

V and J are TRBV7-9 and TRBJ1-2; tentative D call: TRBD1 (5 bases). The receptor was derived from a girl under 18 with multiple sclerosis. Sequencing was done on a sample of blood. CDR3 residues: CASSRGAPGRTYGYTF. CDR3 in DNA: TGTGCCAGCAGCCGTGGGGCGCCGGGACGGACCTATGGCTACACCTTC.